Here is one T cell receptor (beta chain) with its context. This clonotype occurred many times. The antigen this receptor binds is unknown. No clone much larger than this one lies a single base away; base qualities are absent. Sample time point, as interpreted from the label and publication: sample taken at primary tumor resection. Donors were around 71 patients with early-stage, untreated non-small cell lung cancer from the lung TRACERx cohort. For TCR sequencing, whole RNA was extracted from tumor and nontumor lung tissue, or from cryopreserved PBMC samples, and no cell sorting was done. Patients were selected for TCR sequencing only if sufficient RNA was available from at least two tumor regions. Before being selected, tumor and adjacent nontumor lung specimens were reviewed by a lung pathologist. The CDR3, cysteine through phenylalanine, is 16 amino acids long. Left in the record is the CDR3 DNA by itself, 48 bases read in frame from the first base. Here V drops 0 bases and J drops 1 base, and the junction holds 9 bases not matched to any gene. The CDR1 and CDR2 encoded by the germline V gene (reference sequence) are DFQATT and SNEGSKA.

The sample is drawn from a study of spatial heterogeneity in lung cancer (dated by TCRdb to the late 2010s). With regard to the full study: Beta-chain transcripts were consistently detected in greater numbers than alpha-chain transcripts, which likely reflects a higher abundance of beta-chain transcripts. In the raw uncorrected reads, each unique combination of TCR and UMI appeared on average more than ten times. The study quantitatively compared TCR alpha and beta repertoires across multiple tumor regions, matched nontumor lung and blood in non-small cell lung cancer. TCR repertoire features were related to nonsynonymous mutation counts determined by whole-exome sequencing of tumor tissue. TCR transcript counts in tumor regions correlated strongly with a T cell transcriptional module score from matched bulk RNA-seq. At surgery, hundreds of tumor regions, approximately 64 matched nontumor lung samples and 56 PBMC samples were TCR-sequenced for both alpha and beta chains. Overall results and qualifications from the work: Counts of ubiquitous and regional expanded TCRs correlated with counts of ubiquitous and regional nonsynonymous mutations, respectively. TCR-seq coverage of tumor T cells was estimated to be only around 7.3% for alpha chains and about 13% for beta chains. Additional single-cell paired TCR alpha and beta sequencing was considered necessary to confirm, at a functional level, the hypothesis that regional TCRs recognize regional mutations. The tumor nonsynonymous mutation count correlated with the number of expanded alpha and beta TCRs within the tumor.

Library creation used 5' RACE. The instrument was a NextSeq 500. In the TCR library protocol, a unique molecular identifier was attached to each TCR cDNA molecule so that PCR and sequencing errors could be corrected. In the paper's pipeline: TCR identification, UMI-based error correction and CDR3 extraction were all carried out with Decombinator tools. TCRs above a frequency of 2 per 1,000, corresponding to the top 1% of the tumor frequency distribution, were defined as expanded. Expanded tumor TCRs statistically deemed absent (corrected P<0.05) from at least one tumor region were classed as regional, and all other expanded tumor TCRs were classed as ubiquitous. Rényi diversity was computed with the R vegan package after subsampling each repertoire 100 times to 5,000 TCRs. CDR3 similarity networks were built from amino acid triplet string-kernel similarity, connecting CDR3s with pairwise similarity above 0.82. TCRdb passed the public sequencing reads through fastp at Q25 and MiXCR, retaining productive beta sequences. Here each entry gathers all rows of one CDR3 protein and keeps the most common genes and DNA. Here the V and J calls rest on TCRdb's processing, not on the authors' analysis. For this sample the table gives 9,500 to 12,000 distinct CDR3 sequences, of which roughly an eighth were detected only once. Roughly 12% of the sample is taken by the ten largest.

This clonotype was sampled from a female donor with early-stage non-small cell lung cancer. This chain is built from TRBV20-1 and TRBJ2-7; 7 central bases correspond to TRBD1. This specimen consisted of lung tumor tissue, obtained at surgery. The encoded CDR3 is CSARDPRQGSSYEQYF. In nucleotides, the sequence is TGCAGTGCTAGAGATCCCCGACAGGGATCTTCCTACGAGCAGTACTTC.